The 5 T cell receptor beta chains presented below share a single source sample, sequenced in a study of blood T cell repertoires in COVID-19. Repertoires were generated with immunoSEQ multiplex PCR, while TCRdb's copy carries only in-frame clones and drops some. The sample yields about 280,000 clones, approximately 90% seen once. Sequenced material: peripheral blood. The receptors were gathered from a woman aged 50 to 60 who had recovered from COVID-19.

The V call is TRBV3-1 (or the pseudogene TRBV3-2), the J call TRBJ2-3; a possible D gene is TRBD2 (6 bases). Trimming took 2 bases from V and 1 from J, leaving 10 bases between them. Germline CDR1 LGHDT, CDR2 YNNKEL (reference sequence). This CDR3 has 15 amino acids. The DNA for the CDR3 is TGTGCCAGCAGCCAATCGGGACTCCGCACAGATACGCAGTATTTT. Translation: CASSQSGLRTDTQYF.

This CDR3 reads CAWSPGIGEKLFF. The CDR3 DNA reads TGTGCCTGGAGTCCGGGGATAGGTGAAAAACTGTTTTTT. This chain uses TRBV30 with TRBJ1-4; D call uncertain. CDR3 length: 13 residues. Germline V gene data show CDR1 as GTSNPN and CDR2 as SVGIG (reference sequence). Trimming took 2 bases from V and 7 from J, leaving 11 bases between them.

The chain couples TRBV7-2 to TRBJ2-1, with 14 bases lining up with TRBD2. This CDR3 comprises 16 residues. V was pared by 3 bases and J by 8 bases, with 6 bases of the junction left unmatched. The germline V gene has CDR1 SGHTA and CDR2 FQGNSA. CDR3 region: CASSLGLAGVHDEQFF. In DNA form, the CDR3 reads TGTGCCAGCAGCTTGGGACTAGCGGGAGTTCACGATGAGCAGTTCTTC.

As concerns this clone: Other DNA sequences in this specimen translate into the identical CDR3. The CDR3 region is CASSLTRGNEQFF. CDR3 nucleotide sequence: TGTGCCAGCAGCTTAACCAGGGGAAATGAGCAGTTCTTC. V is TRBV7-3 and J is TRBJ2-1; a possible D gene is TRBD1 (6 bases). The germline CDR1 and CDR2 sequences are SGHTA and FQGTGA. Trimming stripped 0 bases from V and 7 bases from J, with 7 bases between. This CDR3 is built from 13 residues. The full variable domain, with the rest looked up from reference TRBV7-3 and TRBJ2-1, is GAGVSQTPSNKVTEKGKYVELRCDPISGHTALYWYRQSLGQGPEFLIYFQGTGAADDSGLPNDRFFAVRPEGSVSTLKIQRTERGDSAVYLCASSLTRGNEQFFGPGTRLTVL.

The chain uses TRBV6-1 and TRBJ1-2, with 7 bases fitting TRBD1. CDR1 and CDR2 from the germline V gene are MNHNS and SASEGT. V lost 1 base and J lost 4; bases outside the gene matches: 6. The CDR3 length is 15 residues. The CDR3 region is CASSEVRGRSYGYTF. CDR3 sequence (DNA): TGTGCCAGCAGTGAAGTGAGGGGGCGCAGCTATGGCTACACCTTC.